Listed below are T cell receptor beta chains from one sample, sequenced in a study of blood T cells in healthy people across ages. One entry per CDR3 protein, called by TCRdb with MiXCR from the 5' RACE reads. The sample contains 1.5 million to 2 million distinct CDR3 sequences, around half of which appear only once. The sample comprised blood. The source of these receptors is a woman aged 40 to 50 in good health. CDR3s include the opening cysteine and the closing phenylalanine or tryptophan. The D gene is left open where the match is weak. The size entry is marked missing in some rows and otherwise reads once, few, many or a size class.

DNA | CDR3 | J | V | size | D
TGTGCCAGCAGCAAAAGGACAGCCGGCAACACTGAAGCTTTCTTT | CASSKRTAGNTEAFF | TRBJ1-1 | TRBV7-2 | few | .
TGTGCCAGCAGTTTGTGGACTAGCGGGGGGATCACAGATACGCAGTATTTT | CASSLWTSGGITDTQYF | TRBJ2-3 | TRBV27 | once | TRBD2
TGCAGTGCTCTGCGGGGGGGCCGGTTGGGCAATGAGCAGTTCTTC | CSALRGGRLGNEQFF | TRBJ2-1 | TRBV20-1 | . | TRBD2
TGTGCCAGCAGTTACTCGCGCGGGTTCGGGGAGACCCAGTACTTC | CASSYSRGFGETQYF | TRBJ2-5 | TRBV12-3/TRBV12-4 | . | .
TGTGCCAGCAGCCCCCAGCCAGGGGGGGACGAGCAGTACTTC | CASSPQPGGDEQYF | TRBJ2-7 | TRBV7-2 | . | .
TGTGCCAGCAGTGACCGGACGACCGAGCAGTACTTC | CASSDRTTEQYF | TRBJ2-7 | TRBV25-1 | . | .
TGTGCCAGCAGCGAGGGACTAGCGGGGAAAGAGACCCAGTACTTC | CASSEGLAGKETQYF | TRBJ2-5 | TRBV9 | . | TRBD2
TGTGCCAGCAGCTTAGGAGCGGGGGGGCCATTCACAGATACGCAGTATTTT | CASSLGAGGPFTDTQYF | TRBJ2-3 | TRBV7-2 | many | TRBD2
TGTGCCAGCAGTCCTAATACGGGGGGGCTTAAAGAGACCCAGTACTTC | CASSPNTGGLKETQYF | TRBJ2-5 | TRBV12-3/TRBV12-4 | few | TRBD2
TGTGCCAGCACCCAACAGGGGGCCACTGAAGCTTTCTTT | CASTQQGATEAFF | TRBJ1-1 | TRBV6-5 | . | TRBD1
TGTGCCAGCAACGCGGGGGGGCTTAATGAGCAGTTCTTC | CASNAGGLNEQFF | TRBJ2-1 | TRBV6-5 | . | TRBD2
TGTGCCAGCAGTTTATTGCTAGCGGGGGTCGAGGCCCAGTACTTC | CASSLLLAGVEAQYF | TRBJ2-5 | TRBV27 | . | TRBD2
TGTGCCAGCAGCGTAGACCTTCGACAGGGGGCATCGTCTAATTCACCCCTCCACTTT | CASSVDLRQGASSNSPLHF | TRBJ1-6 | TRBV9 | . | TRBD1
TGTGCCAGCAGCACAACAGGGGTAGGGGCAGATACGCAGTATTTT | CASSTTGVGADTQYF | TRBJ2-3 | TRBV7-2 | few | TRBD1
TGTGCCAGCAGTTTATTCTCGAGACAGGGGAACACTGAAGCTTTCTTT | CASSLFSRQGNTEAFF | TRBJ1-1 | TRBV27 | . | TRBD1
TGTGCCAGCAGCTCCAAGCCCGCCGAAAAACTGTTTTTT | CASSSKPAEKLFF | TRBJ1-4 | TRBV7-3 | few | .
TGTGCCAGCAGTTACTCCGGGCCGTACAATGAGCAGTTCTTC | CASSYSGPYNEQFF | TRBJ2-1 | TRBV6-2/TRBV6-3 | few | .
TGCGCCAGCAGCTTCCTGACGGACAGGGCGAAAAAACTGTTTTTT | CASSFLTDRAKKLFF | TRBJ1-4 | TRBV5-1 | . | TRBD1
TGTGCCAGCAGCTTAGACCCCACCTATAATTCACCCCTCCACTTT | CASSLDPTYNSPLHF | TRBJ1-6 | TRBV7-2 | many | .